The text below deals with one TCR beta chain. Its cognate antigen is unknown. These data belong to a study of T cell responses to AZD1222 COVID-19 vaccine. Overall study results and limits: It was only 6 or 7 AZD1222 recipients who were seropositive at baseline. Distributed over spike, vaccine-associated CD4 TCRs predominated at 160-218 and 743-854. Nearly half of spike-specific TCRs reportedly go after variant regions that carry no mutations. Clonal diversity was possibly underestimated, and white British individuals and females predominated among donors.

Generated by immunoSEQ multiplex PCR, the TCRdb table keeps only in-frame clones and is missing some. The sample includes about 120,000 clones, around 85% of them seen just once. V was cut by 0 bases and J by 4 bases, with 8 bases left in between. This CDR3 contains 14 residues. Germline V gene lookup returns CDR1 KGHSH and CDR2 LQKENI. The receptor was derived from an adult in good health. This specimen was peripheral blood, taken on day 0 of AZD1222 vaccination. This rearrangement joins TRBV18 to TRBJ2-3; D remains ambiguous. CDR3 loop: CASSPPPTPDTQYF. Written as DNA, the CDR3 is TGTGCCAGCTCACCACCGCCTACTCCAGATACGCAGTATTTT.